Listed here are 10 T cell receptor beta chains from one sample, sequenced in a study of T cells in Graves' hyperthyroidism and ophthalmopathy. Authors of the study amplified TCR beta CDR3 regions from RNA transcripts. With the HTBI primer set, the TCR CDR3 went through a first round of RT-PCR. TCRdb processed the multiplex PCR reads anew with MiXCR; each CDR3 protein has one entry. This table holds 750,000 to 900,000 distinct CDR3 sequences, 35% to 40% found once. Sequencing was carried out using blood. These receptors all stem from a man aged 18 to 29 with Graves' hyperthyroidism.

With respect to this clonotype: A much more abundant neighbour one base away suggests this may be a read error. The chain joins TRBV19 to TRBJ1-1; 7 bases agree with TRBD1. CDR1 and CDR2 from the germline V gene are LNHDA and SQIVND (reference sequence). The CDR3 runs 14 residues. The CDR3 bases are TGTGTCAGTAAGACGGACAGGTTGAACACTGAAGCTTTCTTT. Protein sequence: CVSKTDRLNTEAFF.

As regards this clonotype: The junction and the germline gene differ at one end; a read error may be behind it. CDR3 DNA: TGTGCCAGCAGTGAAGTCAGGGCCGCCCGGGAGACCCAGTACTTC. This codes for CASSEVRAARETQYF. V and J are TRBV10-3 and TRBJ2-5; maybe TRBD1 (5 bases). This CDR3 is built from 15 residues. Germline values: CDR1 ENHRY, CDR2 SYGVKD.

About this clonotype: One junction end does not reproduce the germline sequence, and a read error may be involved. The chain carries TRBV5-4 and TRBJ2-7, with D possibly called TRBD1 or TRBD2 (5 bases each). Germline CDR1 SGHNT, CDR2 YYREEE (reference sequence). This CDR3 spans 15 amino acids. CDR3 in DNA: TGCGCCAGCAGCCAAGAGAGGGGATCCTCCTACGAGCAGTACTTC. Translation gives CASSQERGSSYEQYF.

The chain links TRBV5-8 to TRBJ2-3; a possible D gene is TRBD1 (5 bases). Germline V lookup: CDR1 SGHTS, CDR2 YDEGEE. CDR3 length: 15 amino acids. V lost 2 bases to trimming and J lost 1 base, with 11 bases between them. The CDR3 DNA sequence: TGTGCCAGCAGCTTAGCAGGGCCAGGCACAGATACGCAGTATTTT. It encodes CASSLAGPGTDTQYF. Using reference TRBV5-8 and TRBJ2-3 for the parts outside the CDR3, the full variable domain is EAGVTQSPTHLIKTRGQQATLRCSPISGHTSVYWYQQALGLGLQFLLWYDEGEERNRGNFPPRFSGRQFPNYSSELNVNALELEDSALYLCASSLAGPGTDTQYFGPGTRLTVL.

V and J are TRBV4-1 and TRBJ1-5; D gene uncertain. Germline V gene data show CDR1 as MGHRA and CDR2 as YSYEKL. The CDR3 runs to 16 residues. V lost 0 bases and J lost 3, with 12 bases in between. The CDR3 region has the DNA TGCGCCAGCAGCCAAGATCGGGCAGCCGTCAATCAGCCCCAGCATTTT. This translates into CASSQDRAAVNQPQHF.

This clonotype was recorded at least ten times. The CDR3 nucleotides read TGCAGCGAACCCTACGAGCAGTACTTC. Its translation is CSEPYEQYF. V and J are TRBV29-1 and TRBJ2-7; D gene ambiguous. The germline V gene encodes CDR1 SQVTM and CDR2 ANQGSEA. The length of the CDR3 is 9 residues. Deletions cut 7 bases from V and 2 bases from J, with 3 bases between.

This clonotype was observed at least ten times. V usage is TRBV19 and J usage is TRBJ2-7; 7 bases are a match to TRBD2. J was trimmed by 5 bases and V by 4 bases; bases with no gene match: 8. Germline V gene lookup returns CDR1 LNHDA and CDR2 SQIVND (reference sequence). CDR3 length equals 14 residues. CDR3 sequence: CASSTAGLANEQYF. In nucleotides, the CDR3 is TGTGCCAGTAGTACAGCGGGACTGGCCAACGAGCAGTACTTC.

J is TRBJ1-1 and V is TRBV2, with unresolved D. Germline V CDR1 and CDR2: SNHLY, FYNNEI. The CDR3 contains 13 residues. V was trimmed by 10 bases and J by 8 bases, leaving 20 bases between them. CDR3: CATGREHAAEAFF. CDR3 DNA: TGTGCCACCGGAAGGGAACATGCCGCAGAAGCTTTCTTT.

This chain connects TRBV7-9 to TRBJ2-3; 8 nucleotides match TRBD1. Germline V lookup: CDR1 SEHNR, CDR2 FQNEAQ (reference sequence). With V trimmed by 0 bases and J by 1 base, 6 bases remained unmatched. This CDR3 is built from 17 residues. The CDR3 bases are TGTGCCAGCAGCTTAGCACAGGGGGTTGTTGGCACAGATACGCAGTATTTT. Translation gives CASSLAQGVVGTDTQYF.

A note on this clonotype: This may be a read error, as it is one base from a much larger clone. This chain uses TRBV29-1 with TRBJ2-5; D could derive from TRBD1 or TRBD2 (5 bases each). This CDR3 contains 13 residues. From germline, CDR1 is SQVTM and CDR2 ANQGSEA. The CDR3: CSVQRASEGTRYF. The CDR3 DNA sequence: TGCAGCGTTCAACGGGCGAGCGAGGGGACCCGGTACTTC.